This TCR beta chain was documented in a study of human T cells and chemical hapten exposure. V was pared by 1 base and J by 11 bases, with 14 bases between. This CDR3 is 13 amino acids long. Germline V lookup: CDR1 SGHTA, CDR2 FQGNSA. The time point here: patch test 3, about 24 weeks after DPC sensitization. Treatment: therapeutic diphenylcyclopropenone sensitization with weekly scalp DPC. There are a few counts of this clonotype. TCRdb reprocessed the RACE reads with MiXCR, giving one entry per CDR3 protein. The data contain about 190,000 distinct CDR3 sequences, 20% to 25% of them singletons. J is TRBJ1-1 and V is TRBV7-2, with D uncertain. The sequencing used whole blood, collected in connection with sensitization to the hapten diphenylcyclopropenone (DPC). This TCR was sampled from a woman aged 40 to 50 with alopecia areata. Some clones in this sample may be carry-over from other donors' samples. DNA of the CDR3: TGTGCCAGCAGCTTAGGGGCAGAGGATACGGCTTTCTTT. Protein: CASSLGAEDTAFF.